This T cell receptor (beta chain) was recovered during a study of blood T cell repertoires in COVID-19 (dated by TCRdb to 2020 to 2021). Looking at the study overall: Samples covering the acute and convalescent phases of COVID-19 were provided by collaborators in the United States, Italy and Spain. The prospective study material was composed of cDNA or gDNA derived from T cells, B-cell-depleted T cells, or PBMCs. Deeply sampled blood TCRbeta repertoires from subjects exposed to, actively infected with, or recovered from COVID-19 were included in the dataset. The repertoires were made available in a free public database intended to serve as a resource for research on the immune response to SARS-CoV-2. Samples came from the ongoing ImmuneRACE study (first 160 participants) plus 1,254 subjects from 6 global collaborators. Sample metadata almost always included a de-identified subject ID, COVID-19 status, age in years and sex. Where HLA class I and class II types were available, the types were taken from metadata supplied by the sample provider, not from assay-based typing. The investigation overall reported the following: How much clinical and demographic metadata was included differed by source and by participant, and the metadata was provided uncurated.

TCRbeta CDR3 regions were amplified from genomic DNA using the immunoSEQ Assay, a bias-controlled multiplex PCR. The study's own analysis went as follows. The number of nucleated cells in each sample was estimated from the amplification of reference gene primers within the assay. Sequence reads were collapsed and filtered to measure the absolute abundance of every unique TCRbeta CDR3 rearrangement. For each sample, productive Simpson clonality was calculated as the square root of Simpson's diversity index across productive rearrangements. Drawn from immuneACCESS, this table holds only the in-frame rearrangements with V and J called that TCRdb kept. Clones are partly lost; checked studies trace under half to an unresolved V gene and leave the rest unexplained. The V and J calls and the clone size are those of that table, but D and trimming were determined from the DNA. Across this sample there are some 200,000 clones, with around 86% seen only once. The ten largest clones take up around 10% of the sample.

Trimming removed 5 bases from V and 4 bases from J; the gene matches leave 3 bases unexplained. As encoded in the germline V gene, CDR1 is MDHEN while CDR2 is SYDVKM. From the cysteine up to the phenylalanine, the CDR3 has a length of 14 residues. The read is trimmed to its CDR3 DNA, 42 bases read in frame from base 1. About this clone itself: The clone's antigen remains unknown. There are no base qualities to consult, and no much larger clone falls within one base.

Participants in the prospective study were enrolled through a virtual design, were aged about 18 to 100 years, and lived in approximately 25 United States geographic areas. To assign participants to cohorts, the prospective study relied on clinical history that participants themselves reported in a screening survey and a study questionnaire. Mobile phlebotomists in the prospective study collected whole blood, serum and a nasopharyngeal or oropharyngeal swab from every participant. Prospective study participants could optionally give additional blood draws and questionnaires over an approximately two-month period. Before DNA extraction, blood samples from the prospective study were shipped at room temperature or frozen.

This sequence was found in a woman aged 50 to 60 with acute COVID-19. The sequencing input was PBMCs or T cells enriched from blood (not recorded which). The V and J genes are TRBV28 and TRBJ2-2; 8 nucleotides in the junction match TRBD2. The sequenced DNA: TGTGCCAGCAGTCGCGGGGGGAGCACCGGGGAGCTGTTTTTT. Its amino acids are CASSRGGSTGELFF.